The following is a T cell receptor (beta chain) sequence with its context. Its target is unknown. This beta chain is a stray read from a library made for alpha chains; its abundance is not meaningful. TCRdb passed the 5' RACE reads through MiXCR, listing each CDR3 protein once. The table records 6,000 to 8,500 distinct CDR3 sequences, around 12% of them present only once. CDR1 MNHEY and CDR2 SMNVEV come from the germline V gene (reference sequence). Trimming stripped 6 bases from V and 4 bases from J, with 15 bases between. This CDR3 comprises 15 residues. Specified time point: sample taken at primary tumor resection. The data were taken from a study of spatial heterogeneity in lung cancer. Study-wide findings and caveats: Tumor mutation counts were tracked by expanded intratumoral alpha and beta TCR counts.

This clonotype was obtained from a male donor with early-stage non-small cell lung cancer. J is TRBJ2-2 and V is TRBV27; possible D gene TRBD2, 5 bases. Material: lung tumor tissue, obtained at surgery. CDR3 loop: CASRETGNPTGELFF. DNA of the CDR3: TGTGCCAGCAGAGAGACCGGGAACCCCACCGGGGAGCTGTTTTTT.